A selection of T cell receptor beta chains follows, all from one sample in a study of T-cell memory formation after mild COVID-19. TCRdb used MiXCR to reprocess the 5' RACE reads, holding one entry per CDR3 protein. The sample includes about 560,000 distinct CDR3 sequences, less than 25% of them seen just once. The sequencing input was PBMCs or a T cell subset sorted from them (not recorded which). The receptors derive from an adult woman who had mild COVID-19 (a few samples of this study predate the infection). Cell type and time point are not known. The CDR3 runs from the conserved cysteine through the conserved F or W. A D gene is named only where the DNA matches it firmly. The size of a clone is reported for some rows only, either as once, few or many, or as a class for expanded clones.

clone_size j_call v_call d_call cdr3_nt cdr3_aa
few TRBJ2-2 TRBV9 - TGTGCCAGCAGCGTAGGTGGACTACTAAACACCGGGGAGCTGTTTTTT CASSVGGLLNTGELFF
- TRBJ1-2 TRBV6-5 TRBD1 TGTGCCAGCAGTTACGGGGACAGGGTCTATGGCTACACCTTC CASSYGDRVYGYTF
few TRBJ2-5 TRBV3-2 - TGTGCCAGCAATTCCCGGGTAGAGGGCGAAGAGACCCAGTACTTC CASNSRVEGEETQYF
- TRBJ1-4 TRBV6-5 - TGTGCCAGCAGTTACTCAGGGTATGGTGAAAAACTGTTTTTT CASSYSGYGEKLFF
many TRBJ2-7 TRBV5-1 - TGCGCCAGCAGCTCCCTTGCAAGGACGGAATCCTACGAGCAGTACTTC CASSSLARTESYEQYF
few TRBJ2-1 TRBV20-1 TRBD2 TGCAGTGCTAGAGTTCCTAGCGGGAAGTCCTACAATGAGCAGTTCTTC CSARVPSGKSYNEQFF
- TRBJ1-6 TRBV12-3/TRBV12-4 TRBD1 TGTGCCAGCAGTTTTACCCTGAGGGGATTCGACAGGGGCAATTTAACCCTCCACTTT CASSFTLRGFDRGNLTLHF
few TRBJ2-7 TRBV24-1 - TGTGCCACCAGTGACCCCGGGACGGGGCGGTACTTC CATSDPGTGRYF
- TRBJ2-7 TRBV7-2 TRBD1 TGTGCCAGCAGCGGGCGGACAGGGGGCTACGAGCAGTACTTC CASSGRTGGYEQYF
few TRBJ2-1 TRBV5-1 TRBD2 TGCGCCAGCAGCACGACTAGCGGGAGTTTATTTGAGCAGTTCTTC CASSTTSGSLFEQFF
- TRBJ2-3 TRBV7-2 TRBD2 TGTGCCAGCAGCCTCCTGAGGGGGACTAGGAGGGGGTCAGATACGCAGTATTTT CASSLLRGTRRGSDTQYF
- TRBJ1-5 TRBV6-2/TRBV6-3 - TGTGCCAGCAGCCTTGGACAGCCCAATCAGCCCCAGAATTTT CASSLGQPNQPQNF
few TRBJ2-1 TRBV5-1 TRBD2 TGCGCCAGCAGTCGCGGACTAGCGGGACGCAATGAGCAGTTCTTC CASSRGLAGRNEQFF
- TRBJ2-3 TRBV29-1 - TGCAGCGTTGAATTACCGACAGCTAGGGGCACAGATACGCAGTATTTT CSVELPTARGTDTQYF
- TRBJ2-5 TRBV6-6 TRBD2 TGTGCCAGCAGTTACTCGATCCCTAGCGGAGTCCAAGAGACCCAGTACTTC CASSYSIPSGVQETQYF
- TRBJ1-2 TRBV12-3/TRBV12-4 - TGTGCCAGCAGCACCTTTGGGGGCTACACCTTC CASSTFGGYTF
few TRBJ2-7 TRBV5-4 TRBD1 TGTGCCAGCAGCTCTACTCCCGGGACAGGGTCGTTGTACGAGCAGTACTTC CASSSTPGTGSLYEQYF
- TRBJ1-1 TRBV14 - TGTGCCAGCAGCCAAGGAACCGGGATTTATGAAGCTTTCTTT CASSQGTGIYEAFF
few TRBJ2-1 TRBV6-5 - TGTGCCAGCAGTCTCCGGGGGGCAGGGGGTAATGAGCAGTTCTTC CASSLRGAGGNEQFF
few TRBJ1-3 TRBV2 TRBD1 TGTGCCAGCAAGTGGGACAGTGGAAACACCATATATTTT CASKWDSGNTIYF
- TRBJ2-2 TRBV4-3 - TGCGCCAGCAGCCAACGGGACACTTACACCGGGGAGCTGTTTTTT CASSQRDTYTGELFF
few TRBJ2-2 TRBV15 - TGTGCCACCAGCAGAGGGGACTTATTCACCGGGGAGCTGTTTTTT CATSRGDLFTGELFF
- TRBJ2-5 TRBV12-3/TRBV12-4 TRBD1 TGTGCCAGCAGTTTAGGATCCGGGACAGGGCTGGGGGAGACCCAGTACTTC CASSLGSGTGLGETQYF
- TRBJ2-3 TRBV19 TRBD1 TGTGCCAGTAGTGACCGGGACAGCTTCACAGATACGCAGTATTTT CASSDRDSFTDTQYF
- TRBJ1-2 TRBV2 - TGTGCCAGCGCTCGGAACGGAATATATGGCTACACCTTC CASARNGIYGYTF
- TRBJ1-2 TRBV24-1 - TGTGCCACCAATGGAGGATATGGCTACACCTTC CATNGGYGYTF
once TRBJ2-1 TRBV9 - TGTGCCAGCAGCGTAGAGGGAGCTAGCTACTACAATGAGCAGTTCTTC CASSVEGASYYNEQFF
few TRBJ1-6 TRBV27 - TGTGCCAGCAGTTTGAATCAGGGTGGGAATTCACCCCTCCACTTT CASSLNQGGNSPLHF
many TRBJ1-4 TRBV6-2/TRBV6-3 - TGTGCCAGCAGTTACGCGTTCGGAGGCCCCGCGGGTGAAAAACTGTTTTTT CASSYAFGGPAGEKLFF
few TRBJ2-7 TRBV12-3/TRBV12-4 - TGTGCCAGCAGTCTCGTTTTGGTAAACCCACCGGGGGAGCAGTACTTC CASSLVLVNPPGEQYF
- TRBJ1-5 TRBV20-1 TRBD1 TGCAGTGCTAGGGCCGATTACAGGGGGGTTAAGAATCAGCCCCAGCATTTT CSARADYRGVKNQPQHF
few TRBJ2-7 TRBV4-2 - TGTGCCAGCAGCCAAGAGACGCCCACCTACGAGCAGTACTTC CASSQETPTYEQYF
few TRBJ1-1 TRBV12-3/TRBV12-4 - TGTGCCAGCAACGTAGGCAACATCAACACTGAAGCTTTCTTT CASNVGNINTEAFF
- TRBJ2-7 TRBV12-3/TRBV12-4 - TGTGCCAGCCTTTTCCACTTGGGGTACTTC CASLFHLGYF
many TRBJ2-7 TRBV12-3/TRBV12-4 - TGTGCCAGCAGTTTAAGTAAGAAATACGAGCAGTACTTC CASSLSKKYEQYF
few TRBJ2-3 TRBV6-2/TRBV6-3 TRBD2 TGTGCCAGCAGTTCAGAGCGGGGGCTGGGCACAGATACGCAGTATTTT CASSSERGLGTDTQYF
once TRBJ1-5 TRBV6-1 - TGTGCCAGCAGTGGACAGATTAGCAATCAGCCCCAGCATTTT CASSGQISNQPQHF
few TRBJ2-3 TRBV12-3/TRBV12-4 - TGTGCCAGCCGCCCTAGCCTAACCCCAGATACGCAGTATTTT CASRPSLTPDTQYF
few TRBJ2-3 TRBV7-2 - TGTGCCAGCAGCTTAGGTGCTACCACAGATACGCAGTATTTT CASSLGATTDTQYF
- TRBJ2-3 TRBV7-9 TRBD2 TGTGCCAGCAGCGGCTACACTAGCGGCAGCACAGATACGCAGTATTTT CASSGYTSGSTDTQYF
few TRBJ1-5 TRBV6-5 - TGTGCCAGCAGACCCCACCCGGGGAGGCGCAATCAGCCCCAGCATTTT CASRPHPGRRNQPQHF
- TRBJ2-7 TRBV7-9 TRBD1 TGTGCCAGCAGCTTAGCGTTGACAGGGGGCCTCTCCTACGAGCAGTACTTC CASSLALTGGLSYEQYF
few TRBJ2-1 TRBV5-1 TRBD2 TGCGCCAGCAGCTTGGCCCGGGGGGGCCCGGATGAGCAGTTCTTC CASSLARGGPDEQFF
- TRBJ2-2 TRBV5-5 TRBD1 TGTGCCAGCAACAATTGGGACAGTTTTCCCGGGGAGCTGTTTTTT CASNNWDSFPGELFF
- TRBJ2-3 TRBV5-1 - TGCGCCAGCAGCCCGAACGACAACTCTTCGGGGTATTTT CASSPNDNSSGYF
few TRBJ2-3 TRBV12-3/TRBV12-4 - TGTGCCAGCAGGGGGACGGCCACAGATACGCAGTATTTT CASRGTATDTQYF
few TRBJ2-3 TRBV7-2 - TGTGCCAGCAGCCGGGGGGCCGCAGATACGCAGTATTTT CASSRGAADTQYF
- TRBJ1-2 TRBV12-3/TRBV12-4 - TGTGCCAGCAGTCTCCAGGGGTTTAGTGGCTACACCTTC CASSLQGFSGYTF
- TRBJ1-5 TRBV24-1 TRBD1 TGTGCCACCAGCTACAGGGGGCTTCGCAATCAGCCCCAGCATTTT CATSYRGLRNQPQHF
many TRBJ1-1 TRBV7-9 TRBD1 TGTGCCAGCAGGGACAGGGGGAGCACTGAAGCTTTCTTT CASRDRGSTEAFF